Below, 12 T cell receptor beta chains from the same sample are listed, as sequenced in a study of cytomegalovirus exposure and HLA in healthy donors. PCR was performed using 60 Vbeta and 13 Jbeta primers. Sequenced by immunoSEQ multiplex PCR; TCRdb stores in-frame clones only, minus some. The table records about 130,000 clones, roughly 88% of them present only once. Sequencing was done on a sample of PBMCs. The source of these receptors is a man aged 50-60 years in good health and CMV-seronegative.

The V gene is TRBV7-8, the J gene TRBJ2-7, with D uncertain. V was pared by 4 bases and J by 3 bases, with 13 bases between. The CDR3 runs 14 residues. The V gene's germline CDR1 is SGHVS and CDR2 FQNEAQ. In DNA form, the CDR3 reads TGTGCCAGCAGCTACTTTGACGGCGGCTACGAGCAGTACTTC. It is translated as CASSYFDGGYEQYF.

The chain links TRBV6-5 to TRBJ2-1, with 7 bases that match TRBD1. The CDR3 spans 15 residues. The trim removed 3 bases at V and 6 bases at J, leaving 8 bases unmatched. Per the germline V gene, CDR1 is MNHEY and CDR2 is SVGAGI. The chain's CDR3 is CASSYGGRGSNEQFF. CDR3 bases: TGTGCCAGCAGTTATGGGGGCAGGGGGAGCAATGAGCAGTTCTTC.

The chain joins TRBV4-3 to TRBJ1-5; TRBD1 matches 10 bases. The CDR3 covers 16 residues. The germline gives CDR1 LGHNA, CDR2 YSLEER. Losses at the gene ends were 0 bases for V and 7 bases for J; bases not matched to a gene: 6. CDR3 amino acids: CASSQDLGQGNQPQHF. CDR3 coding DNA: TGCGCCAGCAGCCAAGACCTGGGACAGGGGAACCAGCCCCAGCATTTT.

The CDR3 reads CASSSISISYEQYF. CDR3 bases: TGTGCCAGCAGCTCGATAAGTATCTCCTACGAGCAGTACTTC. The rearrangement links TRBV5-6 to TRBJ2-5; D is unclear. The DNA end is a closer match to TRBJ2-7, so the J assignment may be wrong. The length of the CDR3 is 14 residues. Germline V CDR1 and CDR2: SGHDT, YYEEEE.

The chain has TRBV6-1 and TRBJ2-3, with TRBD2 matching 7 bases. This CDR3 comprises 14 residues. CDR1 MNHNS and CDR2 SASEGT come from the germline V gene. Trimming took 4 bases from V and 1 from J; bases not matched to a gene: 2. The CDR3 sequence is CASSASGGTDTQYF. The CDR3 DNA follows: TGTGCCAGCAGTGCCAGCGGGGGCACAGATACGCAGTATTTT.

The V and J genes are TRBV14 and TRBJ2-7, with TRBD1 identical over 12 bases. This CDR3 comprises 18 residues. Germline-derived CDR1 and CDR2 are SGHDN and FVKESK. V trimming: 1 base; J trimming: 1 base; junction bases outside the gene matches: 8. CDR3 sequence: CASSQVPGQGALSYEQYF. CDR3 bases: TGTGCCAGCAGCCAAGTACCGGGACAGGGGGCCCTATCCTACGAGCAGTACTTC.

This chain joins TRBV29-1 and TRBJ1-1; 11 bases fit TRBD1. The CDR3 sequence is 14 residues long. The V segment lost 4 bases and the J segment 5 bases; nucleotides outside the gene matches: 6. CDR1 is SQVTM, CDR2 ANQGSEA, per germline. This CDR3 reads CSVARDRGETEAFF. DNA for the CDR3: TGCAGCGTTGCCCGGGACAGGGGGGAGACTGAAGCTTTCTTT.

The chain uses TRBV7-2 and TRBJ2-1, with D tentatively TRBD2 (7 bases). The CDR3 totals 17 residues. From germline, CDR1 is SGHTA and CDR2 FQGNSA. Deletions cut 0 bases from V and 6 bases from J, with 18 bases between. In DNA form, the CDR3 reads TGTGCCAGCAGCTTAGCGGGGGGGCTTTTCCTGATCAATGAGCAGTTCTTC. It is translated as CASSLAGGLFLINEQFF.

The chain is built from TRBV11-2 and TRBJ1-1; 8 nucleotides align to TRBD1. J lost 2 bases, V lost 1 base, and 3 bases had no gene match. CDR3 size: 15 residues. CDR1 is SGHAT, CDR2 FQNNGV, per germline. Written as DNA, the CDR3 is TGTGCCAGCAGCTTAGCGGCAGGGGGCAACACTGAAGCTTTCTTT. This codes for CASSLAAGGNTEAFF.

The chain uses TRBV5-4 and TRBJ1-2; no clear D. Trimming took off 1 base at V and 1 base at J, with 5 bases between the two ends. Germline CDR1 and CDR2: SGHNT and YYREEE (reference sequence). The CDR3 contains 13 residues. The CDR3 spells CASSLSLNYGYTF. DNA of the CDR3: TGTGCCAGCAGCTTGTCCCTTAACTATGGCTACACCTTC.

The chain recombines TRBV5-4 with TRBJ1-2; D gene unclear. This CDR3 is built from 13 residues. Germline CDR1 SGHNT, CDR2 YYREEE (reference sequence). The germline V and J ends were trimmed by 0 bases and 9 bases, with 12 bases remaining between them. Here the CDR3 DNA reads TGTGCCAGCAGCTTGGTCCTGGCGGGTAGCTACACCTTC. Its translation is CASSLVLAGSYTF.

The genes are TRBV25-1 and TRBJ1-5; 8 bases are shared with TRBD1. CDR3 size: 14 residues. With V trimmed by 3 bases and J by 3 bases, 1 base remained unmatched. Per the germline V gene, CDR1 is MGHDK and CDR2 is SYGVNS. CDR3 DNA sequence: TGTGCCAGCAGTGAGGGACAGGTCAATCAGCCCCAGCATTTT. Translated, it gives CASSEGQVNQPQHF.